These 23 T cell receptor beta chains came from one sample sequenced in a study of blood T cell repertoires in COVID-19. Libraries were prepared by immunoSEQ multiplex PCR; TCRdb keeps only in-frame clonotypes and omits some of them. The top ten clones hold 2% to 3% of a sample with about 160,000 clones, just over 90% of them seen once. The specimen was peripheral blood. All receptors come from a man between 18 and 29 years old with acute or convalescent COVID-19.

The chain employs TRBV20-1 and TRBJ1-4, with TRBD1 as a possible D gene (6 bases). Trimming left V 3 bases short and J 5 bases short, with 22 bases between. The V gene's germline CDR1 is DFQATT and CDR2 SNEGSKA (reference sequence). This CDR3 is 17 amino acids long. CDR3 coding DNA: TGCAGTGCTAGTCATGGGTTCCAAGGGGGAACCAATGAAAAACTGTTTTTT. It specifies CSASHGFQGGTNEKLFF.

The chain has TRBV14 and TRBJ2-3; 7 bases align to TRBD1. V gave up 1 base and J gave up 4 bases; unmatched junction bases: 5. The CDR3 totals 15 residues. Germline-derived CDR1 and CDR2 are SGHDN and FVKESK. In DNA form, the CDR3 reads TGTGCCAGCAGCCAAGGTAGACAGGGCGCAGATACGCAGTATTTT. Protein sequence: CASSQGRQGADTQYF.

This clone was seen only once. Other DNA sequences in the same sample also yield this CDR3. The CDR3 region is CASSPPGLAGGYEQYF. The CDR3 nucleotides read TGTGCCAGCTCACCACCGGGACTAGCGGGAGGCTACGAGCAGTACTTC. The chain recombines TRBV18 with TRBJ2-7, with 15 bases fitting TRBD2. This CDR3 comprises 16 residues. V was pared by 0 bases and J by 3 bases, with 0 bases of the junction left unmatched. Germline V gives CDR1 KGHSH, CDR2 LQKENI.

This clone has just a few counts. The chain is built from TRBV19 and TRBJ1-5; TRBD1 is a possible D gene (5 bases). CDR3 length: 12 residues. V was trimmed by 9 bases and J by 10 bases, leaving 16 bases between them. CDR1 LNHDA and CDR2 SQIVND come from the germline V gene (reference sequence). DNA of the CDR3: TGTGCCAGCGTTAATCCAGGGATACCCCAGCATTTT. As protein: CASVNPGIPQHF. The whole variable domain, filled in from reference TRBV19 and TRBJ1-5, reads DGGITQSPKYLFRKEGQNVTLSCEQNLNHDAMYWYRQDPGQGLRLIYYSQIVNDFQKGDIAEGYSVSREKKESFPLTVTSAQKNPTAFYLCASVNPGIPQHFGDGTRLSIL.

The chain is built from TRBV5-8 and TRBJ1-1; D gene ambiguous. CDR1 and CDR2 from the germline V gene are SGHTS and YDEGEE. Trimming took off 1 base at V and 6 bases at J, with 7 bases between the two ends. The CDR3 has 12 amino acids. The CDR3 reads CASSLIGAEAFF. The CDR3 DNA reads TGTGCCAGCAGCTTGATCGGTGCTGAAGCTTTCTTT.

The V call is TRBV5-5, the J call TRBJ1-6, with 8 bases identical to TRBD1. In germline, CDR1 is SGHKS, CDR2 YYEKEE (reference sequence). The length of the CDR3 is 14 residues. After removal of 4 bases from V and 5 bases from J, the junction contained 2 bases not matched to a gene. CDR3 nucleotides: TGTGCCAGCAGCCCGGGACAGGATAATTCACCCCTCCACTTT. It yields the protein CASSPGQDNSPLHF. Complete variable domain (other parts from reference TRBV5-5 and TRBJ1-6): DAGVTQSPTHLIKTRGQQVTLRCSPISGHKSVSWYQQVLGQGPQFIFQYYEKEERGRGNFPDRFSARQFPNYSSELNVNALLLGDSALYLCASSPGQDNSPLHFGNGTRLTVT.

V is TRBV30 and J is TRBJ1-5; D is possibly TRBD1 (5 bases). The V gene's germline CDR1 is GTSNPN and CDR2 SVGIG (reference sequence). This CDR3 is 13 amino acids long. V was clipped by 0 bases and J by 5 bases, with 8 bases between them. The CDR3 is CAWSVLGDQPQHF. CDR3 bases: TGTGCCTGGAGTGTCTTAGGGGATCAGCCCCAGCATTTT.

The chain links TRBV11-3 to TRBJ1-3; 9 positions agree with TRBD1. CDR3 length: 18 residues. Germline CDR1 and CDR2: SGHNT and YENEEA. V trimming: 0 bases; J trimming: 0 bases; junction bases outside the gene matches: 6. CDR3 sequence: CASSLEREQGASGNTIYF. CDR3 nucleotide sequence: TGTGCCAGCAGCTTAGAGAGGGAACAGGGGGCCTCTGGAAACACCATATATTTT.

This chain's CDR3 is CASSLEGNDQETQYF. The CDR3 region has the DNA TGCGCCAGCAGCTTGGAGGGGAACGACCAAGAGACCCAGTACTTC. The V call is TRBV5-1, the J call TRBJ2-5; D may be TRBD1 (5 bases). The CDR3 loop spans 15 amino acids. Trimming took off 0 bases at V and 0 bases at J, with 9 bases between the two ends. CDR1 is SGHRS, CDR2 YFSETQ, per germline.

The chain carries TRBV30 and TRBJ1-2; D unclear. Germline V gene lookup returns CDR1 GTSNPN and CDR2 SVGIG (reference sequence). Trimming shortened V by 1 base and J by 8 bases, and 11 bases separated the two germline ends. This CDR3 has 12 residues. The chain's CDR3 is CAWSEPLGGYTF. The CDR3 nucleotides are TGTGCCTGGAGTGAACCCCTCGGGGGCTACACCTTC.

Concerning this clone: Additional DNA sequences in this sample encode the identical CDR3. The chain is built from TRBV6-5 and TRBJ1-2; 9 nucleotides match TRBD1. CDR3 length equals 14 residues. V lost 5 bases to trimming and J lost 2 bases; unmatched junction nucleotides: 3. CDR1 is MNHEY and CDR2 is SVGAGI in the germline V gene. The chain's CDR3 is CASSPGQGNYGYTF. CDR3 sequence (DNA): TGTGCCAGCAGTCCGGGACAGGGAAACTATGGCTACACCTTC.

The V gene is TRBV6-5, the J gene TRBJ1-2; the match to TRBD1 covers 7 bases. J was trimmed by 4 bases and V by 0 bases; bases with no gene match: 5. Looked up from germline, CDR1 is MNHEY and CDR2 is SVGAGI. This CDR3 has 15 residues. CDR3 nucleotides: TGTGCCAGCAGTTACTCGGGACAGTTGGGCTATGGCTACACCTTC. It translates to CASSYSGQLGYGYTF.

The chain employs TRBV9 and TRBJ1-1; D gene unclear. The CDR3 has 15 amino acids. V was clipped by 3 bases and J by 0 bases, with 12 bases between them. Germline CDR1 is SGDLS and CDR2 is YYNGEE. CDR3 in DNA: TGTGCCAGCAGCGCCGTCACTCCTATGAACACTGAAGCTTTCTTT. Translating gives CASSAVTPMNTEAFF.

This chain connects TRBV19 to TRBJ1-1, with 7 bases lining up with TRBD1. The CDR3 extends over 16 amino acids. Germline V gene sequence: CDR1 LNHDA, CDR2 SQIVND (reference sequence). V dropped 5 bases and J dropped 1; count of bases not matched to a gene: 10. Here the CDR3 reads CASSPRTGPQNTEAFF. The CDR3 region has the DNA TGTGCCAGTAGTCCGCGGACAGGTCCGCAGAACACTGAAGCTTTCTTT.

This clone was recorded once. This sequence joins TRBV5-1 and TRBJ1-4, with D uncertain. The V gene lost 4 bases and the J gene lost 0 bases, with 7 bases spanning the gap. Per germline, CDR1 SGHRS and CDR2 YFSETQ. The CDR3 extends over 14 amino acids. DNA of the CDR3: TGCGCCAGCAGCAACAAAGCAACTAATGAAAAACTGTTTTTT. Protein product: CASSNKATNEKLFF.

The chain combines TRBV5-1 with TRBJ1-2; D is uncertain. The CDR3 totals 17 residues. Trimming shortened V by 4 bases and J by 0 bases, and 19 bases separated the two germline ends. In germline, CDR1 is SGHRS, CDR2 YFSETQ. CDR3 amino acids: CASSLTSPGKANYGYTF. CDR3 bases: TGCGCCAGCAGCCTCACGTCTCCGGGAAAAGCTAACTATGGCTACACCTTC.

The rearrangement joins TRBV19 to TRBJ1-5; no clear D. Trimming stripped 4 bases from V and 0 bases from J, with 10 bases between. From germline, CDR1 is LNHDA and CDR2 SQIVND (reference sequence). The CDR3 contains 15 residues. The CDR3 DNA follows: TGTGCCAGTAGTAGAGGCTCGAATAGCAATCAGCCCCAGCATTTT. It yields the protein CASSRGSNSNQPQHF.

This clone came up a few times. CDR3 in amino acids: CASSPLRGLYSNQPQHF. The CDR3 DNA reads TGCGCCAGCAGTCCCCTCAGGGGCCTCTATAGCAATCAGCCCCAGCATTTT. The V and J genes are TRBV23-1 and TRBJ1-5; D is possibly TRBD1 (6 bases). TRBV23-1 is assigned to the ORF class and has an uncertain function. The CDR3 runs 17 residues. V was shortened by 4 bases and J by 0 bases, with 16 bases between the two germline ends.

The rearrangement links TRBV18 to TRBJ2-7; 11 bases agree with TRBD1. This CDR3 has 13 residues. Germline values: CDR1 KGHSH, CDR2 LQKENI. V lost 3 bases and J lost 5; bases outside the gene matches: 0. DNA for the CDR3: TGTGCCAGCTCACCGGGACAGGGGGACGAGCAGTACTTC. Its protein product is CASSPGQGDEQYF.

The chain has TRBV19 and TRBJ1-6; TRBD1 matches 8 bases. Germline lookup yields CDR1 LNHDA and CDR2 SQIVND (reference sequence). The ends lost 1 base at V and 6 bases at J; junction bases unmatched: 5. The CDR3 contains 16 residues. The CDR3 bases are TGTGCCAGTAGTATAGGGGGTACAGGGGGTAATTCACCCCTCCACTTT. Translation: CASSIGGTGGNSPLHF.

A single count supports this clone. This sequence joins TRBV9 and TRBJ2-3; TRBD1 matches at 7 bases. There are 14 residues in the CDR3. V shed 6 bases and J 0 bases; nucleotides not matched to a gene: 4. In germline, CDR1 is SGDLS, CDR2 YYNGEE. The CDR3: CASNRQGSTDTQYF. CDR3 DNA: TGTGCCAGCAACCGACAGGGAAGCACAGATACGCAGTATTTT.

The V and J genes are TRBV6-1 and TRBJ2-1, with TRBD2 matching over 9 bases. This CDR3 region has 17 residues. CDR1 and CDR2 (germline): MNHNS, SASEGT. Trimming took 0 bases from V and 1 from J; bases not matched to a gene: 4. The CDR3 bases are TGTGCCAGCAGTGAAGCAATAGCGGGGGCTTCCTACAATGAGCAGTTCTTC. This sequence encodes CASSEAIAGASYNEQFF.

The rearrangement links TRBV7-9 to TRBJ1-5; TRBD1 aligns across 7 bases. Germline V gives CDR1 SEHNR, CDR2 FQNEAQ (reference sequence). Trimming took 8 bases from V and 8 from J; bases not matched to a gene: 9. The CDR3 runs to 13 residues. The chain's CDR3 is CASPVRGREPQHF. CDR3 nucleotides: TGTGCCAGCCCTGTTAGGGGGCGGGAGCCCCAGCATTTT. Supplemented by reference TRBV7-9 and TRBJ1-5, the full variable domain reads DTGVSQNPRHKITKRGQNVTFRCDPISEHNRLYWYRQTLGQGPEFLTYFQNEAQLEKSRLLSDRFSAERPKGSFSTLEIQRTEQGDSAMYLCASPVRGREPQHFGDGTRLSIL.